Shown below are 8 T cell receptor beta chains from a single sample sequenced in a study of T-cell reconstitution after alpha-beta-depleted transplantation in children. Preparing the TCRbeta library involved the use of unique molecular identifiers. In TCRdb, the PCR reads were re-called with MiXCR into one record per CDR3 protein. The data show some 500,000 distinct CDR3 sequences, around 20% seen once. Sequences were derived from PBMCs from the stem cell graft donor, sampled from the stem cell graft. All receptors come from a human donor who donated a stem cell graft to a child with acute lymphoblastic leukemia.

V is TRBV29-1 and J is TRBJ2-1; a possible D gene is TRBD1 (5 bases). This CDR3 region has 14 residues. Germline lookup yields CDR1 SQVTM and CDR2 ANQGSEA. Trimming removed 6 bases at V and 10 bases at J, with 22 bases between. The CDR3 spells CSVTSKWTSGEQFF. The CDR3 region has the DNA TGCAGCGTCACATCAAAGTGGACATCAGGCGAGCAGTTCTTC.

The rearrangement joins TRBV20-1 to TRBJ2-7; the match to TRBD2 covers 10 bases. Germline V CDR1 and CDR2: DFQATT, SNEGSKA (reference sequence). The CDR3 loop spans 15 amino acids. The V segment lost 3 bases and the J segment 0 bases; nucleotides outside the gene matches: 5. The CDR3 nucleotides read TGCAGTGCTAGCGGGCTAGCGGGAGCCTCCTACGAGCAGTACTTC. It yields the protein CSASGLAGASYEQYF.

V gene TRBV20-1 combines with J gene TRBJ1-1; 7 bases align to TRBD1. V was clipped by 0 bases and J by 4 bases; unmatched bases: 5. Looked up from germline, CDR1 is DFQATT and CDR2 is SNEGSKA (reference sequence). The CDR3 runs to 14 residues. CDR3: CSARETGPGTEAFF. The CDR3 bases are TGCAGTGCTAGAGAGACAGGGCCGGGCACTGAAGCTTTCTTT.

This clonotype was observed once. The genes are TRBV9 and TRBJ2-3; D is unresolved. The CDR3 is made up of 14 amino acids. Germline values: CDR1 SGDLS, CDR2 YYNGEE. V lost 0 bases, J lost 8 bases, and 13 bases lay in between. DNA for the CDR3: TGTGCCAGCAGCGTAGACGGTAGCAGTGGTACGCAGTATTTT. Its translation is CASSVDGSSGTQYF.

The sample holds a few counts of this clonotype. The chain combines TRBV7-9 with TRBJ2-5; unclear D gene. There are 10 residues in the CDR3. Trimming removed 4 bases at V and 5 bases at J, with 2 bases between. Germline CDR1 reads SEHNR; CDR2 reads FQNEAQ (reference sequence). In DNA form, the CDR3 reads TGTGCCAGCAGCTCGGAGACCCAGTACTTC. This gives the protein CASSSETQYF. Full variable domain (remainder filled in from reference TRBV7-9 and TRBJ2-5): DTGVSQNPRHKITKRGQNVTFRCDPISEHNRLYWYRQTLGQGPEFLTYFQNEAQLEKSRLLSDRFSAERPKGSFSTLEIQRTEQGDSAMYLCASSSETQYFGPGTRLLVL.

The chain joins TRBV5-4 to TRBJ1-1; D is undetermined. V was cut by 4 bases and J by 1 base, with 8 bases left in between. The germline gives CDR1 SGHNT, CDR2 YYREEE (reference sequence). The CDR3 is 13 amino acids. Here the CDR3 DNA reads TGTGCCAGCAGCCCCGTGACGAACACTGAAGCTTTCTTT. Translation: CASSPVTNTEAFF. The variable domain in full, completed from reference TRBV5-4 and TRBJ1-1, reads ETGVTQSPTHLIKTRGQQVTLRCSSQSGHNTVSWYQQALGQGPQFIFQYYREEENGRGNFPPRFSGLQFPNYSSELNVNALELDDSALYLCASSPVTNTEAFFGQGTRLTVV.

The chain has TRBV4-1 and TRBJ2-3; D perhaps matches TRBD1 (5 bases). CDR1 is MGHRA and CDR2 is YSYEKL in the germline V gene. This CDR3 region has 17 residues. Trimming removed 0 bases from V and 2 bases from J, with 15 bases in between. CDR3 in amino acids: CASSQDGAARPTDTQYF. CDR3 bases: TGCGCCAGCAGCCAAGATGGGGCAGCCCGGCCCACAGATACGCAGTATTTT.

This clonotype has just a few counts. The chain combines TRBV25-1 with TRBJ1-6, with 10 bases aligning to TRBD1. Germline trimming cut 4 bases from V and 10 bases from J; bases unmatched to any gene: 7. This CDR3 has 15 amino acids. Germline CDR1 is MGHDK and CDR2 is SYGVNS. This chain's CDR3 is CASSASTGGLSPLHF. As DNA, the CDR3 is TGTGCCAGCAGTGCCTCGACAGGGGGCCTGTCACCCCTCCACTTT. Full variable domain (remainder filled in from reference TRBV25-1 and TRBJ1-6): EADIYQTPRYLVIGTGKKITLECSQTMGHDKMYWYQQDPGMELHLIHYSYGVNSTEKGDLSSESTVSRIRTEHFPLTLESARPSHTSQYLCASSASTGGLSPLHFGNGTRLTVT.